The next 14 T cell receptor beta chains were all read from a single sample in a study of cytomegalovirus exposure and HLA in healthy donors. A multiplex PCR was run with 60 Vbeta primers and 13 Jbeta primers. Assay: immunoSEQ multiplex PCR; the TCRdb copy retains only in-frame clones and omits some. Its table records more than 95,000 clones. The sample comprised PBMCs. The receptors here all came from a man aged 35 to 55 in good health and CMV-seronegative.

This rearrangement joins TRBV5-1 to TRBJ1-1; perhaps TRBD1 as D (5 bases). Germline V gene lookup returns CDR1 SGHRS and CDR2 YFSETQ. Deletions cut 6 bases from V and 1 base from J, with 16 bases between. The CDR3 is 15 residues long. The chain's CDR3 is CASNLGGGPNTEAFF. The CDR3 nucleotides read TGCGCCAGCAACCTGGGGGGGGGACCGAACACTGAAGCTTTCTTT.

The V and J genes are TRBV18 and TRBJ2-7, with a tentative D call TRBD1 (6 bases). Per the germline V gene, CDR1 is KGHSH and CDR2 is LQKENI. The germline V and J ends were trimmed by 2 bases and 3 bases, with 8 bases remaining between them. There are 13 residues in the CDR3. CDR3 sequence reads: CASSPNRDYEQYF. The CDR3 nucleotides read TGTGCCAGCTCACCAAACAGGGACTACGAGCAGTACTTC.

This chain uses TRBV7-2 with TRBJ2-1; 7 bases fit TRBD2. Per the germline V gene, CDR1 is SGHTA and CDR2 is FQGNSA. This CDR3 region has 16 residues. V lost 5 bases to trimming and J lost 3 bases; unmatched junction nucleotides: 10. This CDR3 is CASSPGAGRGYNEQFF. The CDR3 nucleotides read TGTGCCAGCAGCCCCGGGGCAGGGAGGGGCTACAATGAGCAGTTCTTC.

The V gene is TRBV19, the J gene TRBJ1-5, with D possibly matching TRBD1 (5 bases). Trimming removed 7 bases at V and 3 bases at J, with 13 bases between. Per the germline V gene, CDR1 is LNHDA and CDR2 is SQIVND (reference sequence). CDR3 length: 14 amino acids. The CDR3 loop is CASTIGHINQPQHF. CDR3 DNA sequence: TGTGCCAGTACCATAGGACATATCAATCAGCCCCAGCATTTT.

The chain couples TRBV9 to TRBJ2-1; TRBD2 aligns across 12 bases. The CDR3 has 18 residues. The germline CDR1 and CDR2 sequences are SGDLS and YYNGEE. The junction had 4 bases not matched to a gene; V was cut back by 0 bases and J by 0 bases. CDR3 region: CASSVGLAGGSSYNEQFF. The CDR3 nucleotides read TGTGCCAGCAGCGTAGGCCTAGCGGGGGGGAGCTCCTACAATGAGCAGTTCTTC.

The CDR3 DNA is TGCGCCAGCAGCTTGTCTGCCGGGATATCAGATACGCAGTATTTT. Translation: CASSLSAGISDTQYF. The chain recombines TRBV5-1 with TRBJ2-3; perhaps TRBD2 as D (5 bases). CDR3 size: 15 residues. V was trimmed by 1 base and J by 4 bases, leaving 13 bases between them. The germline V gene encodes CDR1 SGHRS and CDR2 YFSETQ.

The chain couples TRBV9 to TRBJ1-3; maybe TRBD1 (6 bases). The CDR3 loop spans 16 amino acids. Germline-derived CDR1 and CDR2 are SGDLS and YYNGEE. Trimming shortened V by 4 bases and J by 3 bases, and 17 bases separated the two germline ends. Here the CDR3 DNA reads TGTGCCAGCAGCTCTATAGGGGGGGCAGGTGGAAACACCATATATTTT. It translates to CASSSIGGAGGNTIYF. Together with reference TRBV9 and TRBJ1-3, the CDR3 gives the full variable domain: DSGVTQTPKHLITATGQRVTLRCSPRSGDLSVYWYQQSLDQGLQFLIQYYNGEERAKGNILERFSAQQFPDLHSELNLSSLELGDSALYFCASSSIGGAGGNTIYFGEGSWLTVV.

This chain links TRBV6-7 with TRBJ2-3, with D possibly TRBD1 on 5 matching bases. TRBV6-7 is annotated as an ORF whose role is uncertain. The CDR3 runs to 16 residues. The V end lost 7 bases, the J end lost 0 bases, and 17 bases lay between the germline ends. The CDR3 DNA is TGTGCCAGCACCACGGGCAGGGTACCTAGCACAGATACGCAGTATTTT. Its translation is CASTTGRVPSTDTQYF.

The V gene is TRBV14, the J gene TRBJ2-5; D possibly corresponds to TRBD1 (5 bases). The DNA end is a closer match to TRBJ2-7, so the J assignment may be wrong. The germline V gene has CDR1 SGHDN and CDR2 FVKESK. The CDR3 has 14 amino acids. DNA for the CDR3: TGTGCCAGCAGCCAAGAAGCGACAGTAGGCGAGCAGTACTTC. Residues: CASSQEATVGEQYF.

V and J are TRBV14 and TRBJ2-1, with 10 positions matching TRBD2. Germline trimming cut 4 bases from V and 1 base from J; bases unmatched to any gene: 7. Germline assignment: CDR1 SGHDN and CDR2 FVKESK. The length of the CDR3 is 17 residues. Here the CDR3 reads CASSPLAGGPSYNEQFF. In DNA form, the CDR3 reads TGTGCCAGCAGCCCCTTAGCGGGAGGCCCATCCTACAATGAGCAGTTCTTC.

The chain is built from TRBV7-9 and TRBJ2-3, with TRBD2 matching over 7 bases. The V gene end was trimmed by 5 bases and the J gene end by 5 bases; junction bases not matched to a gene: 10. There are 15 residues in the CDR3. Per the germline V gene, CDR1 is SEHNR and CDR2 is FQNEAQ (reference sequence). For the CDR3, the DNA is TGTGCCAGCAGCCCGCGCGGGAGCAGGGTAGATACGCAGTATTTT. Translating gives CASSPRGSRVDTQYF.

The V call is TRBV6-1, the J call TRBJ1-4, with D possibly matching TRBD1 (6 bases). The germline CDR1 and CDR2 sequences are MNHNS and SASEGT. Trimming shortened V by 3 bases and J by 5 bases, and 13 bases separated the two germline ends. There are 15 residues in the CDR3. As DNA, the CDR3 is TGTGCCAGCAGTGATTTCTCTACAGGGAATGAAAAACTGTTTTTT. Protein product: CASSDFSTGNEKLFF.

As to this clone: This sample includes further DNA sequences coding for the same CDR3. DNA for the CDR3: TGCGCCAGCAGCCGAGACAGGGACTACGAGCAGTACTTC. It specifies CASSRDRDYEQYF. This chain links TRBV4-1 with TRBJ2-7, with 7 positions matching TRBD1. Germline assignment: CDR1 MGHRA and CDR2 YSYEKL. CDR3 length: 13 amino acids. The junction had 3 bases not matched to a gene; V was cut back by 4 bases and J by 3 bases.

The chain links TRBV7-9 to TRBJ2-3; D is perhaps TRBD2 (7 bases). CDR3 size: 18 residues. Per germline, CDR1 SEHNR and CDR2 FQNEAQ (reference sequence). V gave up 2 bases and J gave up 3 bases, with 21 bases separating them. In DNA form, the CDR3 reads TGTGCCAGCAGCTTATTTCCGGGGGGCAGGAGTGAGACAGATACGCAGTATTTT. Amino acid sequence: CASSLFPGGRSETDTQYF.